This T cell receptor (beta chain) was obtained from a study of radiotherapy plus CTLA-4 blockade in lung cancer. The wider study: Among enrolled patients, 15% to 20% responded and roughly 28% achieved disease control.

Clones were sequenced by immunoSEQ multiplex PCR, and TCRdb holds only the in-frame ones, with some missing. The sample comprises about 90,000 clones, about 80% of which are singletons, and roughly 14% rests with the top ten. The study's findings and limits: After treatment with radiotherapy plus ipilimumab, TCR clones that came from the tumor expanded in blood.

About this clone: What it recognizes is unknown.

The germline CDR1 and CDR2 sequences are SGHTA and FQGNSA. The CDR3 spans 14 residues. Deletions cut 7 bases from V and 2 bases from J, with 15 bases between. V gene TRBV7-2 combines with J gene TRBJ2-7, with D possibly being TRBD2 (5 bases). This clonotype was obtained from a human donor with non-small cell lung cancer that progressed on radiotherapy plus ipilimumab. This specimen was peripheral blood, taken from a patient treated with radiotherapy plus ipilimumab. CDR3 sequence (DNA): TGTGCCAGCACCTCGAGGGCGGGCACCTACGAGCAGTACTTC. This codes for CASTSRAGTYEQYF.